This TCR beta chain was identified in a study of T cells after yellow fever vaccination. On the study more broadly: Low-cell-number fractions underwent preparation using SMART-Seq v4 Ultra Low Input. Study outcomes and limitations: The CD4 and CD8 compartments had a small share of their clonotypes in common. Abundant bulk-derived clonotypes could contaminate FACS-sorted repertoires.

This clonotype was seen repeatedly, ten times or more. Its antigen is unknown. Template switching with 5'RACE generated the TCR cDNA and added a universal primer site and UMIs. TCRdb called the 5' RACE reads again in MiXCR, with one record for every CDR3 protein. This table has 250,000 or so distinct CDR3 sequences, 3.6% appearing once. Sequencing was performed on PBMCs, taken 15 days after the yellow fever booster vaccination. The TCR originated in a man in his late teens or twenties who received the YFV17D yellow fever vaccine.

The CDR3 DNA reads TGTGCCAGCAGCTTAGGGGCAGGGTTGGGCGGCTACACCTTC. Translated, it gives CASSLGAGLGGYTF. The chain combines TRBV7-2 with TRBJ1-2, with D tentatively TRBD1 (5 bases). Germline V gives CDR1 SGHTA, CDR2 FQGNSA. The V gene lost 1 base and the J gene lost 8 bases, with 14 bases spanning the gap. The CDR3 length is 14 residues. The full variable domain, rest sourced from reference TRBV7-2 and TRBJ1-2, is GAGVSQSPSNKVTEKGKDVELRCDPISGHTALYWYRQSLGQGLEFLIYFQGNSAPDKSGLPSDRFSAERTGGSVSTLTIQRTQQEDSAVYLCASSLGAGLGGYTFGSGTRLTVV.